What follows is one T cell receptor beta chain and its context. Its antigen is undetermined. Using immunoSEQ multiplex PCR, the repertoire was profiled, and TCRdb retains in-frame clones only, with some absent. Among 99,000 or so clones listed, around nine tenths were seen once. The source of the sample is a study of T cell responses to AZD1222 COVID-19 vaccine. Background on the study: The analysis combined second doses at about 4 or about 12 weeks.

CDR3 length equals 14 residues. In germline, CDR1 is LGHDT, CDR2 YNNKEL (reference sequence). The V gene end was trimmed by 1 base and the J gene end by 10 bases; junction bases not matched to a gene: 9. Study outcomes and limitations: An increase in Spike-specific TCR breadth and depth was observed after two AZD1222 doses. At baseline, just a handful of AZD1222 recipients tested seropositive. Donors were chiefly white British, with a greater number of females, and clonal diversity was perhaps underestimated.

The sequences come from peripheral blood, collected on day 0 of AZD1222 vaccination. This clonotype originated in an adult in good health. The chain recombines TRBV3-1 (or the pseudogene TRBV3-2) with TRBJ1-1; 7 bases line up with TRBD1. This CDR3 is CASSQGEGAPIAFF. In DNA form, the CDR3 reads TGTGCCAGCAGCCAAGGCGAGGGGGCACCTATAGCTTTCTTT.